The T cell receptor (beta chain) under discussion was sequenced for a study of T cell responses to AZD1222 COVID-19 vaccine. The CDR3 length is 13 residues. V gave up 3 bases and J gave up 6 bases; unmatched junction bases: 4. The germline V gene has CDR1 LGHDT and CDR2 YNNKEL (reference sequence). This table comes from immunoSEQ multiplex PCR, and its TCRdb copy is limited to in-frame clones, with some not included. The data hold more than 150,000 clones, with 92% observed a single time. The V and J genes are TRBV3-1 (or the pseudogene TRBV3-2) and TRBJ1-1, with 7 bases matching TRBD1. This receptor was identified in an adult who received the AZD1222 COVID-19 vaccine. Sequenced here: peripheral blood, sampled 28 days after the second AZD1222 dose. As DNA, the CDR3 is TGTGCCAGCAGCCAGGACGACAGGGCTGAAGCTTTCTTT. Protein sequence: CASSQDDRAEAFF.